The text below deals with one TCR beta chain. The antigen it binds to is not known. No much larger clonotype is one base removed from it; base qualities were not supplied. The time point label for this specimen denotes: about 28 days (+/-7) after the second vaccine dose. The treatment or condition label, read with the paper, signifies: meningococcal conjugate vaccine given as trial control. Samples from vaccinated people were obtained from the UK trials COV001 and COV002, which included a single-blind randomized controlled phase 2/3 trial of AZD1222 (ChAdOx1 nCoV-19) in healthy adults. For TCRbeta chain sequencing, PBMC samples were collected from trial participants at day 0 and at day 28 after the second dose. This sample is part of a study of T cell responses to AZD1222 COVID-19 vaccine (dated by TCRdb to the early 2020s). For the study in its entirety: A total of approximately 250 trial participants underwent TCR sequencing, of whom more than 200 had received two doses of AZD1222 and 26 had received two doses of the MenACWY control vaccine. Enrollment into the trials was organized by age into subgroups of 18-55, 56-69 and 70-plus years, and those subgroups contained approximately 160, 26 and 62 TCR-sequenced participants, respectively.

V is shortened by 1 base, J by 7 bases, and the region joining them spans 10 bases. CDR1 and CDR2 are drawn from the germline V gene (reference sequence): LGHDT, YNNKEL. Reading from cysteine to phenylalanine, the CDR3 counts 13 amino acids. Only the CDR3 portion is preserved as DNA: 39 bases, with reading frame beginning at the first base. The CDR3 regions of human TCRbeta chains were analyzed by immunosequencing. The original pipeline was this. TCRs in the repertoires were matched against a reference library of SARS-CoV-2-specific TCRs that had been generated with the MIRA antigen-specificity platform. Breadth meant the fraction of unique TCRs that were SARS-CoV-2-associated, whereas depth meant the fraction of total T cells that were SARS-CoV-2-associated. Using the MIRA data, every spike-specific TCR was mapped to the spike region that the TCR reacted to and assigned to either a CD4 or a CD8 class. Log10-transformed breadth and depth values were compared by one-way ANOVA with Sidak's multiple comparisons tests. As stored in TCRdb, this immuneACCESS dataset retains in-frame rearrangements with V and J assigned. A fraction of the clones does not appear; measured against another copy, unresolved V genes explain less than half of the discrepancy, and the remainder lacks a known reason. Clone size and V and J calls were adopted from that table, with D and trimming inferred from the DNA. Within this sample are some 140,000 clones, with roughly 85% of them counted one time only. Approximately 8% of the sample goes to the ten largest clones.

Here is what the overall study found, with its caveats: Spike-specific TCR breadth and depth rose significantly after two AZD1222 doses compared with day 0 and with MenACWY recipients. In the small 56-69-year group, the increase in depth fell short of significance, most likely because of low power. The whole spike protein was spanned by vaccine-associated CD4 TCRs, and dominant responses were seen in regions 160-218 and 743-854. Most participants were white British and females outnumbered males, and the authors suggested that clonal diversity may have been underestimated. Conclusions about previously exposed vaccinees are limited because only six or seven AZD1222 recipients were SARS-CoV-2 seropositive at baseline. Nearly half of unique spike-specific TCRs reportedly recognized epitopes outside regions mutated in the B.1.351 and B.1.1.7 variants. Because no day 14 peak-response samples were available, repertoires were characterized only after the peak T cell response.

The rearranged chain carries TRBV3-1 (or the pseudogene TRBV3-2) and TRBJ1-2, with a tentative D gene TRBD1 over 5 matching bases. This specimen consisted of peripheral blood, obtained 28 days after the second dose of the MenACWY control vaccine. The receptor was derived from an adult who received the MenACWY meningococcal vaccine as a control. The encoded CDR3 is CASSQGGGSGYTF. The DNA is as follows: TGTGCCAGCAGCCAAGGGGGGGGAAGTGGCTACACCTTC.